This paragraph covers one T cell receptor (beta chain) sequence. This sample is drawn from a study of blood T cell repertoires in COVID-19. Here immunoSEQ multiplex PCR was the method, and the copy in TCRdb shows in-frame clones only, minus some. The table lists 250,000 to 300,000 clones, about 89% of them singletons. Germline CDR1 KGHDR, CDR2 SFDVKD. The junction had 13 bases not matched to a gene; V was cut back by 5 bases and J by 5 bases. The CDR3 contains 19 residues. The sequenced sample consisted of peripheral blood. The source is a woman in her forties who had recovered from COVID-19. This chain connects TRBV24-1 to TRBJ2-2, with 13 bases matching TRBD2. CDR3 loop: CATSVTSGRGETETGELFF. The CDR3 bases are TGTGCCACCAGTGTAACTAGCGGGAGGGGGGAAACCGAAACCGGGGAGCTGTTTTTT.